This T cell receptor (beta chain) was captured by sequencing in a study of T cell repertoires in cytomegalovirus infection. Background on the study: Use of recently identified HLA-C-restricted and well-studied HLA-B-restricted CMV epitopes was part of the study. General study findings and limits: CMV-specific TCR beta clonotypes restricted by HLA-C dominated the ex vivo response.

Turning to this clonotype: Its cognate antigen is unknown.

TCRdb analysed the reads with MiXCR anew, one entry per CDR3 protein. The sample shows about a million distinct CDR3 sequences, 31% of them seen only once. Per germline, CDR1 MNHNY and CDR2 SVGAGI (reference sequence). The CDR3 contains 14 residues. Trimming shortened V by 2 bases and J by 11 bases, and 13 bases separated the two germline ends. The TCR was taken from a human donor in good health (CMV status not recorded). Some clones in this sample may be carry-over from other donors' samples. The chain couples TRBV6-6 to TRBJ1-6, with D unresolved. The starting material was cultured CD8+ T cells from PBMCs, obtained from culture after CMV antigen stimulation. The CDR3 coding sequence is TGTGCCAGCAGTTACGGGGTTGGTGGGCCACCCCTCCACTTT. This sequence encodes CASSYGVGGPPLHF.